This TCR beta chain was documented in a study of blood T cells in healthy people across ages. Study-level information: About one barcoded beta molecule per two T cells was captured by template switching. Study-level findings and limits: With unsorted PBMCs, a conclusive comparison of naive versus antigen-experienced cells was not possible.

Of note for this clonotype: Its antigen is undetermined.

Each individual donor underwent a draw of about 9.9 milliliters of peripheral blood. This CDR3 region has 16 residues. Germline CDR1 LNHNV, CDR2 YYDKDF (reference sequence). V lost 0 bases to trimming and J lost 1 base, with 12 bases between them. Together with a sample-barcoded 5' primer, a J-beta primer mix was included in a second PCR lasting about 7 to 11 cycles. TCRdb ran MiXCR on the 5' RACE reads and lists one entry per CDR3 protein. This repertoire shows 1.6 million or so distinct CDR3 sequences, around 36% found once; its top ten account for approximately 11%. Source material: blood. The chain recombines TRBV15 with TRBJ1-1, with D perhaps TRBD1 (6 bases). The receptor was derived from a woman in her twenties or thirties in good health. The CDR3 region has the DNA TGTGCCACCAGCAGAGACGGAGACAGGACGAACACTGAAGCTTTCTTT. Encoded protein: CATSRDGDRTNTEAFF.